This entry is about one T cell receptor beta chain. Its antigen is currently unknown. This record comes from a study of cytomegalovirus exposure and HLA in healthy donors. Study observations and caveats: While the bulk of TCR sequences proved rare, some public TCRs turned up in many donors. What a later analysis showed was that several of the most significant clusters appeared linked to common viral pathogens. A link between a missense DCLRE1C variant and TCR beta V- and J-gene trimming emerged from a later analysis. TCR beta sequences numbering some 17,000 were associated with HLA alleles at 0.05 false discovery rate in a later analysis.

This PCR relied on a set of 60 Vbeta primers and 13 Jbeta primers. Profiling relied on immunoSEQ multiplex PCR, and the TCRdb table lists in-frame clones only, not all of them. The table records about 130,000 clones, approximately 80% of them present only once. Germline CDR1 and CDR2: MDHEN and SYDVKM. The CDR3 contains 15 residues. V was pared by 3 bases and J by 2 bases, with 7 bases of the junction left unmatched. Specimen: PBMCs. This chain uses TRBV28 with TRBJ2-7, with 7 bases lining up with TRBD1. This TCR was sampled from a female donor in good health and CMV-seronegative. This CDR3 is CASSFSDRSTYEQYF. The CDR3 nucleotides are TGTGCCAGCAGTTTTTCGGACAGGTCCACCTACGAGCAGTACTTC.